These 32 T cell receptor beta chains share one sample of origin, sequenced in a study of human T cells and chemical hapten exposure. TCRdb called the RACE reads again in MiXCR, with one record for every CDR3 protein. Of tens of thousands of distinct CDR3 sequences in the sample, around 6.6% were seen once. The time point is: pre-sensitization, week 0. Treatment: therapeutic diphenylcyclopropenone sensitization with weekly scalp DPC. This specimen was whole blood, taken in connection with sensitization to the hapten diphenylcyclopropenone (DPC). Source of these receptors: a woman aged 30 to 39 with alopecia areata. Some clones in this sample may be carry-over from other donors' samples.

The chain has TRBV7-8 and TRBJ1-4; D is undetermined. V was shortened by 6 bases and J by 4 bases, with 15 bases between the two germline ends. CDR1 SGHVS and CDR2 FQNEAQ come from the germline V gene. The CDR3 sequence is 15 residues long. CDR3 nucleotides: TGTGCCAGCAGGGGATCGGGTAGCTATAATGAAAAACTGTTTTTT. It yields the protein CASRGSGSYNEKLFF. The whole variable domain, filled in from reference TRBV7-8 and TRBJ1-4, reads GAGVSQSPRYKVAKRGQDVALRCDPISGHVSLFWYQQALGQGPEFLTYFQNEAQLDKSGLPSDRFFAERPEGSVSTLKIQRTQQEDSAVYLCASRGSGSYNEKLFFGSGTQLSVL.

This clonotype has a count of ten or more. The CDR3 coding sequence is TGTGCCAGCAGCTTAGCTGACAGCTATGGCTACACCTTC. Protein product: CASSLADSYGYTF. The chain combines TRBV7-2 with TRBJ1-2, with D possibly being TRBD1 (5 bases). V was shortened by 0 bases and J by 4 bases, with 6 bases between the two germline ends. This CDR3 comprises 13 residues. Germline V lookup: CDR1 SGHTA, CDR2 FQGNSA.

This clonotype was seen at least ten times. This chain connects TRBV20-1 to TRBJ2-7, with 10 bases lining up with TRBD1. Germline-derived CDR1 and CDR2 are DFQATT and SNEGSKA (reference sequence). The CDR3 loop spans 13 amino acids. J gave up 11 bases and V 4 bases, and 11 bases lay outside the gene matches. CDR3 bases: TGCAGTGCTAAAGGGACAGGGGCCGGTATGGAGTACTTC. This codes for CSAKGTGAGMEYF.

This clonotype showed up just a few times. In DNA, the CDR3 is TGTGCCAGCAGTTATACCACAGGGAACAATGAGCAGTTCTTC. As protein: CASSYTTGNNEQFF. This rearrangement joins TRBV6-1 to TRBJ2-1; a weak D match, TRBD1 (6 bases). This CDR3 region has 14 residues. Germline lookup yields CDR1 MNHNS and CDR2 SASEGT. V was trimmed by 5 bases and J by 5 bases, leaving 13 bases between them.

Ten or more counts support this clonotype. CDR3 sequence reads: CASSDFETQYF. The CDR3 DNA is TGTGCCAGCAGTGATTTCGAGACCCAGTACTTC. V and J are TRBV25-1 and TRBJ2-5; D unresolved. The germline CDR1 and CDR2 sequences are MGHDK and SYGVNS. The CDR3 covers 11 residues. The V end was cut by 3 bases, the J end by 5 bases, with 4 bases between.

This clonotype was counted many times. The chain combines TRBV7-8 with TRBJ1-1; unclear D gene. Germline lookup yields CDR1 SGHVS and CDR2 FQNEAQ. Trimming took 5 bases from V and 1 from J, leaving 11 bases between them. The CDR3 sequence is 14 residues long. CDR3 sequence (DNA): TGTGCCAGCAGCCGTCTTGACGGGAACACTGAAGCTTTCTTT. Its protein product is CASSRLDGNTEAFF.

Worth noting for this clonotype: This may be a read error: a much more frequent sequence differs by one nucleotide. The chain uses TRBV5-1 and TRBJ2-2; D may match TRBD1 or TRBD2 (5 bases each). CDR1 SGHRS and CDR2 YFSETQ come from the germline V gene. With 3 bases removed from V and 0 bases from J, the gap between germline ends came to 15 bases. This CDR3 is built from 17 residues. CDR3 in amino acids: CASSSALGRANTGELFF. Written as DNA, the CDR3 is TGCGCCAGCAGCTCGGCCCTGGGACGGGCGAACACCGGGGAGCTGTTTTTT.

Ten or more counts support this clonotype. V gene TRBV5-1 combines with J gene TRBJ2-3; D is unclear. Germline CDR1 SGHRS, CDR2 YFSETQ. The CDR3 is made up of 16 amino acids. V lost 0 bases, J lost 2 bases, and 13 bases lay in between. In DNA, the CDR3 is TGCGCCAGCAGCTTGGGTTTACGACCCCACACAGATACGCAGTATTTT. Amino acids: CASSLGLRPHTDTQYF.

This clonotype was recorded at least ten times. The chain carries TRBV10-3 and TRBJ2-1; 10 positions agree with TRBD1. Trimming took 6 bases from V and 6 from J; bases not matched to a gene: 8. Germline V CDR1 and CDR2: ENHRY, SYGVKD. The length of the CDR3 is 15 residues. This CDR3 reads CAISEGTGVVNEQFF. CDR3 coding DNA: TGTGCCATCAGCGAAGGGACAGGGGTGGTCAATGAGCAGTTCTTC.

This clonotype was observed at least ten times. The gene calls are TRBV10-3 and TRBJ2-5, with D possibly being TRBD1 or TRBD2 (5 bases each). V lost 4 bases and J lost 3, with 9 bases in between. Per the germline V gene, CDR1 is ENHRY and CDR2 is SYGVKD. This CDR3 comprises 13 residues. The CDR3: CAISVRGEETQYF. The CDR3 DNA is TGTGCCATCAGTGTGAGAGGGGAAGAGACCCAGTACTTC.

This clonotype has at least ten counts. The chain couples TRBV3-1 to TRBJ1-1, with D hard to call. V gave up 3 bases and J gave up 5 bases, with 13 bases separating them. Germline CDR1 is LGHDT and CDR2 is YNNKEL (reference sequence). The CDR3 consists of 14 residues. CDR3 region: CASSHGVGRTEAFF. Written as DNA, the CDR3 is TGTGCCAGCAGCCATGGGGTTGGAAGGACTGAAGCTTTCTTT.

This clonotype has a handful of counts. The gene calls are TRBV5-1 and TRBJ2-6; D ambiguous. Germline CDR1 and CDR2: SGHRS and YFSETQ. V lost 2 bases to trimming and J lost 2 bases, with 8 bases between them. The CDR3 sequence is 15 residues long. The CDR3, as DNA: TGCGCCAGCAGCTTAACAACCACTGGGGCCAACGTCCTGACTTTC. It codes for CASSLTTTGANVLTF.

The rearrangement joins TRBV5-1 to TRBJ2-5; D is unclear. Germline lookup yields CDR1 SGHRS and CDR2 YFSETQ. The CDR3 has 12 residues. V dropped 2 bases and J dropped 5 bases, with 7 bases sitting between them. The CDR3, as DNA: TGCGCCAGCAGCTTTCCGGAGGAGACCCAGTACTTC. It encodes CASSFPEETQYF.

In this sample, this clonotype turned up many times. V is TRBV30 and J is TRBJ1-6, with no clear D. This CDR3 has 14 residues. V lost 0 bases, J lost 5 bases, and 8 bases lay in between. CDR1 is GTSNPN and CDR2 is SVGIG in the germline V gene (reference sequence). As DNA, the CDR3 is TGTGCCTGGAGTGTCGGTAGCCATAATTCACCCCTCCACTTT. Translated, it gives CAWSVGSHNSPLHF.

This clonotype was detected many times. V gene TRBV6-5 combines with J gene TRBJ2-5; possible D gene TRBD1, 6 bases. Germline V gives CDR1 MNHEY, CDR2 SVGAGI. The CDR3 sequence is 15 residues long. Trimming took off 5 bases at V and 5 bases at J, with 18 bases between the two ends. CDR3 coding DNA: TGTGCCAGCAGTCTCACGGACAGCCCGGGGGAGACCCAGTACTTC. Translated, it gives CASSLTDSPGETQYF.

At least ten counts were recorded for this clonotype. The gene calls are TRBV29-1 and TRBJ1-1; D uncertain. CDR1 is SQVTM and CDR2 is ANQGSEA in the germline V gene. Trimming left V 4 bases short and J 7 bases short, with 10 bases between. The CDR3 consists of 11 residues. The CDR3 bases are TGCAGCGTTGTGACATTAGGTGAAGCTTTCTTT. This gives the protein CSVVTLGEAFF. Full variable domain (missing parts from reference TRBV29-1 and TRBJ1-1): SAVISQKPSRDICQRGTSLTIQCQVDSQVTMMFWYRQQPGQSLTLIATANQGSEATYESGFVIDKFPISRPNLTFSTLTVSNMSPEDSSIYLCSVVTLGEAFFGQGTRLTVV.

Comments on this clonotype: A much larger clone is a single base away; this may be a read error. CDR3 in amino acids: CAGRSGTGGPETQYF. The DNA for the CDR3 is TGTGCCGGCAGATCCGGGACAGGGGGCCCAGAGACCCAGTACTTC. The J gene is TRBJ2-5, the V gene TRBV6-5; the match to TRBD1 covers 12 bases. CDR1 MNHEY and CDR2 SVGAGI come from the germline V gene. This CDR3 contains 15 residues.

This clonotype has a count of ten or more. This chain links TRBV6-5 with TRBJ2-5; D may correspond to TRBD1 or TRBD2 (5 bases each). The germline V and J ends were trimmed by 0 bases and 5 bases, with 16 bases remaining between them. CDR1 is MNHEY and CDR2 is SVGAGI in the germline V gene. This CDR3 is 16 amino acids long. CDR3 sequence (DNA): TGTGCCAGCAGTTACTCAATATCCGGGACGTCGGAGACCCAGTACTTC. This codes for CASSYSISGTSETQYF.

The chain links TRBV12-3 or TRBV12-4 to TRBJ2-7; possible D gene TRBD2, 7 bases. Deletions cut 4 bases from V and 3 bases from J, with 19 bases between. The CDR3 spans 16 residues. CDR3 sequence (DNA): TGTGCCAGCAGTTCCCTGGGGGGGGGGGGCCGCTACGAGCAGTACTTC. This translates into CASSSLGGGGRYEQYF.

The chain combines TRBV6-5 with TRBJ2-4; D ambiguous. The CDR3 is 14 amino acids. The germline V gene has CDR1 MNHEY and CDR2 SVGAGI. The V end lost 6 bases, the J end lost 2 bases, and 11 bases lay between the germline ends. The CDR3 reads CASRPMVTKNIQYF. The CDR3 coding sequence is TGTGCCAGCAGGCCCATGGTGACCAAAAACATTCAGTACTTC.

This clonotype appeared many times. This sequence joins TRBV6-2 or TRBV6-3 and TRBJ2-1, with D perhaps assigned TRBD1 or TRBD2 (5 bases each). The germline V gene has CDR1 MNHEY and CDR2 SVGEGT. Trimming shortened V by 10 bases and J by 5 bases, and 18 bases separated the two germline ends. CDR3 length equals 14 residues. The CDR3 region is CATYSGTSNNEQFF. The CDR3 DNA reads TGTGCCACCTACTCCGGGACGAGTAACAATGAGCAGTTCTTC.

At least ten counts were recorded for this clonotype. The rearrangement links TRBV12-3 or TRBV12-4 to TRBJ1-1, with a weak D call TRBD1 (6 bases). This CDR3 has 13 amino acids. Trimming took 1 base from V and 3 from J, leaving 6 bases between them. The CDR3 reads CASSLGGHTEAFF. The CDR3 region has the DNA TGTGCCAGCAGTTTAGGGGGGCACACTGAAGCTTTCTTT.

In this sample, this clonotype turned up many times. The rearrangement uses TRBV4-1 and TRBJ2-2, with TRBD2 matching over 11 bases. This CDR3 contains 17 residues. Losses at the gene ends were 1 base for V and 1 base for J; bases not matched to a gene: 2. From germline, CDR1 is MGHRA and CDR2 YSYEKL. In nucleotides, the CDR3 is TGCGCCAGCAGCCAAGGGCTAGCGGGGGGGAACACCGGGGAGCTGTTTTTT. It codes for CASSQGLAGGNTGELFF.

This clonotype came up many times. The chain joins TRBV7-6 to TRBJ1-1; D gene ambiguous. CDR1 and CDR2 from the germline V gene are SGHVS and FNYEAQ. The CDR3 covers 13 residues. Trimming took 1 base from V and 2 from J, leaving 5 bases between them. The CDR3 spells CASSLVTNTEAFF. The CDR3 DNA reads as TGTGCCAGCAGCTTAGTAACAAACACTGAAGCTTTCTTT. Variable domain in full (rest from reference TRBV7-6 and TRBJ1-1): GAGVSQSPRYKVTKRGQDVALRCDPISGHVSLYWYRQALGQGPEFLTYFNYEAQQDKSGLPNDRFSAERPEGSISTLTIQRTEQRDSAMYRCASSLVTNTEAFFGQGTRLTVV.

This clonotype was picked up many times. In DNA form, the CDR3 reads TGTGCCAGTAGTATTCAAGCCGGGACAGCCCTGGAGCTGTTTTTT. It is translated as CASSIQAGTALELFF. This chain connects TRBV19 to TRBJ2-2, with TRBD1 identical over 7 bases. Germline lookup yields CDR1 LNHDA and CDR2 SQIVND (reference sequence). V shed 3 bases, J shed 10 bases, and the junction held 11 bases outside the gene matches. This CDR3 has 15 residues. The full variable domain, completed using reference TRBV19 and TRBJ2-2, is DGGITQSPKYLFRKEGQNVTLSCEQNLNHDAMYWYRQDPGQGLRLIYYSQIVNDFQKGDIAEGYSVSREKKESFPLTVTSAQKNPTAFYLCASSIQAGTALELFFGEGSRLTVL.

In its sample, this clonotype was seen many times. The chain carries TRBV6-5 and TRBJ1-2, with a possible D match to TRBD1 (6 bases). Looked up from germline, CDR1 is MNHEY and CDR2 is SVGAGI. Trimming removed 2 bases from V and 6 bases from J, with 16 bases in between. The CDR3 is 15 amino acids. CDR3 protein: CASSYKPTGLDGYTF. The CDR3 coding sequence is TGTGCCAGCAGTTACAAACCTACAGGGCTGGATGGCTACACCTTC.

This clonotype turned up a few times. This chain uses TRBV12-3 or TRBV12-4 with TRBJ1-1; D gene ambiguous. The CDR3 extends over 13 amino acids. V gave up 0 bases and J gave up 6 bases, with 8 bases separating them. The chain's CDR3 is CASSLADRAEAFF. Here the CDR3 DNA reads TGTGCCAGCAGTTTAGCGGATCGCGCTGAAGCTTTCTTT.

This rearrangement joins TRBV12-3 or TRBV12-4 to TRBJ2-7, with 9 positions matching TRBD1. Trimming at V came to 4 bases and at J to 4 bases, leaving 8 bases not matched to a gene. The CDR3 totals 15 residues. CDR3 loop: CASSSAGTGKYEQYF. For the CDR3, the DNA is TGTGCCAGCAGTTCCGCCGGGACAGGGAAATACGAGCAGTACTTC.

This clonotype was found a few times. The CDR3 DNA reads TGTGCCTGGAGTTCTGGGTTTGGCTACACCTTC. This gives the protein CAWSSGFGYTF. This chain connects TRBV30 to TRBJ1-2; D is unclear. The CDR3 runs to 11 residues. Trimming removed 2 bases at V and 7 bases at J, with 8 bases between. In germline, CDR1 is GTSNPN, CDR2 SVGIG (reference sequence).

This clonotype was observed many times. This sequence joins TRBV3-1 and TRBJ2-3, with TRBD2 identical over 9 bases. J lost 2 bases, V lost 0 bases, and 9 bases had no gene match. The CDR3 spans 18 residues. Germline CDR1 LGHDT, CDR2 YNNKEL (reference sequence). CDR3 protein: CASSQDYPTSGVTDTQYF. The CDR3 region has the DNA TGTGCCAGCAGCCAAGATTACCCGACTAGCGGAGTCACAGATACGCAGTATTTT.

This clonotype came up many times. The chain carries TRBV14 and TRBJ2-7; D uncertain. Germline V lookup: CDR1 SGHDN, CDR2 FVKESK. V was cut by 0 bases and J by 0 bases, with 15 bases left in between. The CDR3 totals 17 residues. The CDR3 nucleotides are TGTGCCAGCAGCCAAGATCTGTGGCCCCGAAGCTCCTACGAGCAGTACTTC. Residues: CASSQDLWPRSSYEQYF.

This clonotype has ten or more counts. The gene calls are TRBV7-2 and TRBJ2-3, with 9 bases matching TRBD2. The CDR3 loop spans 15 amino acids. J lost 2 bases, V lost 8 bases, and 8 bases had no gene match. The germline V gene has CDR1 SGHTA and CDR2 FQGNSA. CDR3 DNA: TGTGCCAGCCGGGGACCGGGACTAGCCACAGATACGCAGTATTTT. This gives the protein CASRGPGLATDTQYF.